The 6 T cell receptor beta chains given below trace back to one sample, sequenced in a study of control samples from healthy donors and cancer patients. TCRdb keeps only in-frame clones here, not all; method: immunoSEQ multiplex PCR. The sample holds around 250,000 clones, roughly 82% seen once. The sequencing sample was made of PBMCs. All receptors come from a woman in her sixties with lung cancer.

This chain uses TRBV4-1 with TRBJ2-1; 16 bases map to TRBD2. CDR1 and CDR2 (germline): MGHRA, YSYEKL. The ends lost 4 bases at V and 0 bases at J; junction bases unmatched: 6. The CDR3 is made up of 19 amino acids. Written as DNA, the CDR3 is TGCGCCAGCAGCCTGGGGACTAGCGGGAGGGCCATCTCCTACAATGAGCAGTTCTTC. It translates to CASSLGTSGRAISYNEQFF.

The CDR3 sequence is CASSVGGTHTGELFF. The CDR3 bases are TGTGCCAGCAGCGTAGGGGGGACCCACACCGGGGAGCTGTTTTTT. V is TRBV9 and J is TRBJ2-2; D may match TRBD1 or TRBD2 (5 bases each). The length of the CDR3 is 15 residues. Trimming took off 0 bases at V and 3 bases at J, with 9 bases between the two ends. The germline CDR1 and CDR2 sequences are SGDLS and YYNGEE.

The rearrangement uses TRBV5-1 and TRBJ1-2; 10 positions match TRBD1. CDR3 length equals 14 residues. The V gene's germline CDR1 is SGHRS and CDR2 YFSETQ. The V and J ends lost 3 bases and 3 bases, in that order; junction bases with no gene match: 2. The CDR3 is CASSSGTGDYGYTF. As DNA, the CDR3 is TGCGCCAGCAGCTCCGGGACAGGGGACTATGGCTACACCTTC.

The chain couples TRBV9 to TRBJ2-1, with a possible D match to TRBD2 (5 bases). The CDR3 length is 12 residues. Germline assignment: CDR1 SGDLS and CDR2 YYNGEE. V was shortened by 4 bases and J by 6 bases, with 8 bases between the two germline ends. The CDR3 here is CASSHRGNEQFF. Written as DNA, the CDR3 is TGTGCCAGCAGCCACCGGGGCAATGAGCAGTTCTTC. The whole variable domain, filled in from reference TRBV9 and TRBJ2-1, reads DSGVTQTPKHLITATGQRVTLRCSPRSGDLSVYWYQQSLDQGLQFLIQYYNGEERAKGNILERFSAQQFPDLHSELNLSSLELGDSALYFCASSHRGNEQFFGPGTRLTVL.

Remarks on this clone: The sample contains more than one DNA sequence encoding this CDR3. This chain joins TRBV5-1 and TRBJ2-6; tentatively, D is TRBD1 (5 bases). The germline gives CDR1 SGHRS, CDR2 YFSETQ. This CDR3 region has 16 residues. V was cut by 0 bases and J by 1 base, with 8 bases left in between. CDR3 sequence: CASSLGGASGANVLTF. DNA for the CDR3: TGCGCCAGCAGCTTGGGGGGCGCGTCTGGGGCCAACGTCCTGACTTTC.

The rearrangement joins TRBV5-1 to TRBJ2-1, with 7 bases aligning to TRBD2. The CDR3 has 15 amino acids. The germline gives CDR1 SGHRS, CDR2 YFSETQ. The junction had 8 bases not matched to a gene; V was cut back by 0 bases and J by 8 bases. DNA of the CDR3: TGCGCCAGCAGCTTGGAGGGACTACGGGTCGATGAGCAGTTCTTC. This translates into CASSLEGLRVDEQFF.